These 5 T cell receptor beta chains came from one sample sequenced in a study of blood T cell repertoires in COVID-19. Sequenced by immunoSEQ multiplex PCR; TCRdb stores in-frame clones only, minus some. The table shows about 160,000 clones, with over 85% occurring only once. The sequenced sample was peripheral blood. These receptors were collected from a woman between 55 and 75 years old with COVID-19, enrolled during active disease.

This chain uses TRBV7-9 with TRBJ1-5; 9 bases match TRBD1. V shed 5 bases, J shed 6 bases, and the junction held 8 bases outside the gene matches. The CDR3 extends over 15 amino acids. Germline V CDR1 and CDR2: SEHNR, FQNEAQ (reference sequence). The CDR3 bases are TGTGCCAGCAGCGACACCGACAGGGGGAGTCAGCCCCAGCATTTT. It codes for CASSDTDRGSQPQHF.

The chain joins TRBV6-5 to TRBJ2-1; D remains unclear. V lost 2 bases and J 1 base, leaving 12 bases between the germline ends. Germline values: CDR1 MNHEY, CDR2 SVGAGI. This CDR3 region has 16 residues. The CDR3 reads CASSYESSPSYNEQFF. The CDR3 DNA is TGTGCCAGCAGTTACGAGTCTAGTCCGTCCTACAATGAGCAGTTCTTC.

V gene TRBV27 combines with J gene TRBJ1-4, with TRBD1 matching over 9 bases. The trim removed 5 bases at V and 2 bases at J, leaving 6 bases unmatched. Germline CDR1 is MNHEY and CDR2 is SMNVEV (reference sequence). The CDR3 spans 16 residues. The chain's CDR3 is CASSPQGARTNEKLFF. Written as DNA, the CDR3 is TGTGCCAGCAGTCCACAGGGGGCGCGCACTAATGAAAAACTGTTTTTT.

The genes are TRBV5-1 and TRBJ2-3; D might be TRBD1 (6 bases). With 3 bases removed from V and 0 bases from J, the gap between germline ends came to 14 bases. Germline V CDR1 and CDR2: SGHRS, YFSETQ. CDR3 size: 16 residues. This chain's CDR3 is CASSYAGTISTDTQYF. The CDR3 nucleotides are TGCGCCAGCAGCTATGCCGGGACAATTAGCACAGATACGCAGTATTTT.

The rearrangement links TRBV30 to TRBJ1-5, with 9 bases fitting TRBD1. CDR1 GTSNPN and CDR2 SVGIG come from the germline V gene (reference sequence). V gave up 5 bases and J gave up 2 bases; unmatched junction bases: 1. The CDR3 spans 13 residues. The CDR3 loop reads CAWGDRGNQPQHF. As DNA, the CDR3 is TGTGCCTGGGGGGACAGGGGCAATCAGCCCCAGCATTTT.